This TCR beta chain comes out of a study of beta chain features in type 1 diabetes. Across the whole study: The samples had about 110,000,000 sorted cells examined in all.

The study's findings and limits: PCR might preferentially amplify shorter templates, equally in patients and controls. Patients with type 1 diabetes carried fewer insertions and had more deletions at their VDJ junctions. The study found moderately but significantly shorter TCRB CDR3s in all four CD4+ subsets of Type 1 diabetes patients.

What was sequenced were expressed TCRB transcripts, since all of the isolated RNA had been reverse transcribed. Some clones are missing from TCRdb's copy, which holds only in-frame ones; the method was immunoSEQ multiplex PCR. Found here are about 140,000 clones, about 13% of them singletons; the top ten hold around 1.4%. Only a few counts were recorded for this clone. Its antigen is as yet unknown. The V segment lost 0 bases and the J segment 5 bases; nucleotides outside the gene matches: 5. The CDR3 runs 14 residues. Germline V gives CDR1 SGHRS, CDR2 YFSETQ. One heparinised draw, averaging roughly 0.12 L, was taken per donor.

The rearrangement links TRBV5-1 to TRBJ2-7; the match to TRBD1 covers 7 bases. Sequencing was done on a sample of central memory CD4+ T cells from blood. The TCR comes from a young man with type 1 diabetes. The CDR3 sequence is CASSLEGAHHEQYF. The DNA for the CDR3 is TGCGCCAGCAGCTTGGAGGGGGCGCACCACGAGCAGTACTTC.